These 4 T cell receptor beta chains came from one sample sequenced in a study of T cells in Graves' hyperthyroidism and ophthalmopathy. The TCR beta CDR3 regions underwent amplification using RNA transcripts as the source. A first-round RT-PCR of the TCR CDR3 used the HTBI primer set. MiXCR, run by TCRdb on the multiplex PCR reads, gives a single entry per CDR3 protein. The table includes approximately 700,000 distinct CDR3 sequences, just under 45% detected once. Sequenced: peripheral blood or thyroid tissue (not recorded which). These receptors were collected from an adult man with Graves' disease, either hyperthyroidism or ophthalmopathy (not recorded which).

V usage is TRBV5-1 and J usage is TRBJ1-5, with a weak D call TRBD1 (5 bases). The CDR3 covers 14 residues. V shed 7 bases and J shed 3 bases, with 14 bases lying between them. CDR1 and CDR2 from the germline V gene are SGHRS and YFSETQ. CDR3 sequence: CASSQGPHNQPQHF. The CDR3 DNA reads TGCGCCAGCTCCCAGGGCCCCCACAATCAGCCCCAGCATTTT.

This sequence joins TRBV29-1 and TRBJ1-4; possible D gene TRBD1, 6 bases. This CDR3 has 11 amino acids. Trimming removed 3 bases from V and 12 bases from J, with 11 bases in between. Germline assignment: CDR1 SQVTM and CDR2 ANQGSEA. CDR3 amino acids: CSVDRGRELFF. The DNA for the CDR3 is TGCAGCGTTGATCGGGGGCGGGAACTGTTTTTT.

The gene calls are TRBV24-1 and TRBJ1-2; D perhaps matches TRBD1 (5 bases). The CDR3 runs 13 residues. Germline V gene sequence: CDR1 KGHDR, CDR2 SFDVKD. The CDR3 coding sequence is TGTGCTAGTGGTTTTGACAGTAACTATGGCTACACCTTC. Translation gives CASGFDSNYGYTF.

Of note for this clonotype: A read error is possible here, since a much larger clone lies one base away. The CDR3 DNA sequence: TGCAGCGTTCCTCCGGGGAGCACTGAAGCTTTCTTT. This translates into CSVPPGSTEAFF. The chain couples TRBV29-1 to TRBJ1-1, with D uncertain. The CDR3 has 12 amino acids. CDR1 and CDR2 (germline): SQVTM, ANQGSEA. V was clipped by 5 bases and J by 4 bases, with 11 bases between them.